Listed here are 27 T cell receptor beta chains from one sample, sequenced in a study of cytomegalovirus exposure and HLA in healthy donors. The primer mix had 60 Vbeta and 13 Jbeta primers. Some clones are missing from TCRdb's copy, which holds only in-frame ones; the method was immunoSEQ multiplex PCR. The sample holds about 170,000 clones; around 85% are singletons and the top ten take over 2%. Material: PBMCs. All receptors derive from a male donor in good health and CMV-seronegative.

The chain employs TRBV5-1 and TRBJ2-6; the D gene is possibly TRBD1 (7 bases). The CDR3 covers 17 residues. Trimming left V 1 base short and J 1 base short, with 12 bases between. CDR1 and CDR2 (germline): SGHRS, YFSETQ. CDR3 DNA: TGCGCCAGCAGCTTGTATCCAGGGGGGTCTGGGGCCAACGTCCTGACTTTC. It yields the protein CASSLYPGGSGANVLTF.

J is TRBJ1-2 and V is TRBV4-2; D gene uncertain. Germline CDR1 reads LGHNA; CDR2 reads YNFKEQ. Trimming stripped 0 bases from V and 2 bases from J, with 16 bases between. CDR3 size: 17 residues. DNA for the CDR3: TGTGCCAGCAGCCAAGATATTGGAGGGTTTCGGAACTATGGCTACACCTTC. Translating it yields CASSQDIGGFRNYGYTF.

The V call is TRBV5-1, the J call TRBJ2-2; weak D call: TRBD2 (7 bases). V gave up 5 bases and J gave up 4 bases, with 15 bases separating them. From germline, CDR1 is SGHRS and CDR2 YFSETQ. The CDR3 is 15 amino acids. The CDR3 coding sequence is TGCGCCAGCAGTATCAGGGGAGGGGGCACCGGGGAGCTGTTTTTT. This encodes CASSIRGGGTGELFF.

This chain uses TRBV5-1 with TRBJ1-5; 7 positions agree with TRBD1. V gave up 1 base and J gave up 3 bases; unmatched junction bases: 4. This CDR3 has 15 amino acids. The germline CDR1 and CDR2 sequences are SGHRS and YFSETQ. CDR3: CASSLRQGPNQPQHF. Written as DNA, the CDR3 is TGCGCCAGCAGCTTGAGACAGGGCCCCAATCAGCCCCAGCATTTT.

This clone was recorded a few times. This chain connects TRBV11-2 to TRBJ2-7, with 11 bases matching TRBD1. The length of the CDR3 is 17 residues. CDR1 SGHAT and CDR2 FQNNGV come from the germline V gene. V shed 4 bases and J 3 bases; nucleotides not matched to a gene: 11. The CDR3 bases are TGTGCCAGCAGCTCAGTACGGGGGACAGGGGGTTTCTACGAGCAGTACTTC. Its translation is CASSSVRGTGGFYEQYF.

This clone was observed a few times. The rearrangement links TRBV12-5 to TRBJ2-7, with 10 bases aligning to TRBD2. Germline lookup yields CDR1 LGHNT and CDR2 FRNRAP. The CDR3 has 17 amino acids. J was trimmed by 2 bases and V by 6 bases; bases with no gene match: 13. The CDR3: CASGEGILAGAPYEQYF. CDR3 coding DNA: TGTGCTAGTGGAGAGGGGATTCTAGCGGGGGCTCCCTACGAGCAGTACTTC.

This chain connects TRBV10-3 to TRBJ2-5; 7 positions match TRBD1. The CDR3 runs 15 residues. Germline V gene lookup returns CDR1 ENHRY and CDR2 SYGVKD. Losses at the gene ends were 4 bases for V and 0 bases for J; bases not matched to a gene: 5. For the CDR3, the DNA is TGTGCCATCAGTGGACGACAGGGTTACCAAGAGACCCAGTACTTC. It specifies CAISGRQGYQETQYF.

J is TRBJ1-6 and V is TRBV30; 7 nucleotides line up with TRBD1. The junction had 2 bases not matched to a gene; V was cut back by 1 base and J by 5 bases. The germline gives CDR1 GTSNPN, CDR2 SVGIG (reference sequence). This CDR3 has 14 amino acids. DNA for the CDR3: TGTGCCTGGAGTGGGGGACAGAATAATTCACCCCTCCACTTT. It yields the protein CAWSGGQNNSPLHF.

The rearrangement uses TRBV6-5 and TRBJ2-7; 9 bases fit TRBD1. This CDR3 spans 13 amino acids. Trimming removed 7 bases from V and 1 base from J; junction bases left unmatched: 2. The germline CDR1 and CDR2 sequences are MNHEY and SVGAGI. CDR3 in amino acids: CASTGTGSYEQYF. In DNA form, the CDR3 reads TGTGCCAGCACCGGGACAGGGTCCTACGAGCAGTACTTC.

This rearrangement joins TRBV7-2 to TRBJ2-7; maybe TRBD1 (5 bases). The germline V gene has CDR1 SGHTA and CDR2 FQGNSA. The CDR3 length is 15 residues. V gave up 7 bases and J gave up 2 bases, with 18 bases separating them. As DNA, the CDR3 is TGTGCCAGCACCCAGGGTCTTACTGAGGCCTACGAGCAGTACTTC. Its protein is CASTQGLTEAYEQYF.

The chain carries TRBV7-2 and TRBJ2-7; 7 nucleotides agree with TRBD1. The CDR3 loop spans 15 amino acids. From germline, CDR1 is SGHTA and CDR2 FQGNSA. Trimming at V came to 3 bases and at J to 5 bases, leaving 10 bases not matched to a gene. Written as DNA, the CDR3 is TGTGCCAGCAGCTTCCAGCCGGGACAGAATAACGAGCAGTACTTC. Its translation: CASSFQPGQNNEQYF.

The chain carries TRBV28 and TRBJ1-2, with 9 bases that match TRBD1. Trimming removed 6 bases from V and 3 bases from J; junction bases left unmatched: 5. Germline lookup yields CDR1 MDHEN and CDR2 SYDVKM. The CDR3 has 14 residues. CDR3 amino acids: CASRTGGAHYGYTF. The CDR3 DNA reads TGTGCCAGCAGGACAGGGGGGGCTCACTATGGCTACACCTTC.

The chain couples TRBV27 to TRBJ1-2; D unclear. The CDR3 length is 13 residues. CDR1 and CDR2 (germline): MNHEY, SMNVEV (reference sequence). The V end lost 5 bases, the J end lost 5 bases, and 12 bases lay between the germline ends. The CDR3 DNA reads TGTGCCAGCAGTGGGCCGGGGAGATATGGCTACACCTTC. It specifies CASSGPGRYGYTF.

The chain employs TRBV11-3 and TRBJ2-1; TRBD2 matches at 13 bases. This CDR3 comprises 15 residues. With V trimmed by 3 bases and J by 6 bases, 2 bases remained unmatched. The germline gives CDR1 SGHNT, CDR2 YENEEA. The CDR3 spells CASSLGLAGSNEQFF. CDR3 in DNA: TGTGCCAGCAGCTTGGGACTAGCGGGGAGCAATGAGCAGTTCTTC.

The sample holds one count of this clone. The chain recombines TRBV4-2 with TRBJ2-3, with TRBD1 identical over 10 bases. Germline CDR1 reads LGHNA; CDR2 reads YNFKEQ. The CDR3 covers 17 residues. V shed 4 bases and J 4 bases; nucleotides not matched to a gene: 11. DNA for the CDR3: TGTGCCAGCAGCCCCCTAACGGCTGGACAGGGGGCAGATACGCAGTATTTT. This sequence encodes CASSPLTAGQGADTQYF.

The chain links TRBV29-1 to TRBJ1-2, with a tentative D call TRBD1 (6 bases). This CDR3 region has 13 residues. The germline gives CDR1 SQVTM, CDR2 ANQGSEA. The germline V and J ends were trimmed by 7 bases and 2 bases, with 14 bases remaining between them. CDR3 sequence: CSAKPTGNYGYTF. CDR3 DNA: TGCAGCGCCAAACCGACAGGCAACTATGGCTACACCTTC. The full variable domain, its missing parts supplied by reference TRBV29-1 and TRBJ1-2, is SAVISQKPSRDICQRGTSLTIQCQVDSQVTMMFWYRQQPGQSLTLIATANQGSEATYESGFVIDKFPISRPNLTFSTLTVSNMSPEDSSIYLCSAKPTGNYGYTFGSGTRLTVV.

The chain links TRBV6-1 to TRBJ2-5, with 7 bases fitting TRBD2. Germline loops: CDR1 MNHNS, CDR2 SASEGT. This CDR3 comprises 16 residues. V was clipped by 0 bases and J by 2 bases; unmatched bases: 6. The CDR3 region has the DNA TGTGCCAGCAGTGAAGCGCGGGTGGGGGGGCAAGAGACCCAGTACTTC. It translates to CASSEARVGGQETQYF.

J is TRBJ2-2 and V is TRBV7-6; TRBD2 agrees at 10 bases. CDR1 is SGHVS and CDR2 is FNYEAQ in the germline V gene. The ends lost 4 bases at V and 3 bases at J; junction bases unmatched: 5. This CDR3 is built from 16 residues. CDR3 bases: TGTGCCAGCAGCTCCGGGACTAGCGCCCACACCGGGGAGCTGTTTTTT. Translating it yields CASSSGTSAHTGELFF.

This clone was detected once. Within the sample, other DNA sequences also encode this same CDR3. The rearrangement joins TRBV6-1 to TRBJ2-3; 7 bases fit TRBD1. The V gene end was trimmed by 2 bases and the J gene end by 4 bases; junction bases not matched to a gene: 3. The germline CDR1 and CDR2 sequences are MNHNS and SASEGT. CDR3 size: 14 residues. The CDR3 DNA sequence: TGTGCCAGCAGTGAAAGAGGGGGCCCAGATACGCAGTATTTT. As protein: CASSERGGPDTQYF.

The chain combines TRBV11-2 with TRBJ1-1; D might be TRBD1 (5 bases). Trimming shortened V by 3 bases and J by 4 bases, and 15 bases separated the two germline ends. This CDR3 contains 15 residues. Germline CDR1 is SGHAT and CDR2 is FQNNGV. CDR3 in DNA: TGTGCCAGCAGCTTTAGCCGGACAAGAGTCACTGAAGCTTTCTTT. Its protein product is CASSFSRTRVTEAFF.

The rearrangement links TRBV9 to TRBJ2-1, with 8 bases lining up with TRBD2. The germline CDR1 and CDR2 sequences are SGDLS and YYNGEE. With 0 bases clipped from V and 1 base from J, the junction kept 6 bases outside the gene matches. This CDR3 contains 17 residues. The CDR3 DNA reads TGTGCCAGCAGCGTAGGGGGCGGGGGGCTTTCCTACAATGAGCAGTTCTTC. Amino acid sequence: CASSVGGGGLSYNEQFF.

The rearrangement links TRBV5-1 to TRBJ2-2; D is perhaps TRBD1 (7 bases). V shed 6 bases and J shed 6 bases, with 18 bases lying between them. There are 15 residues in the CDR3. Germline V gene lookup returns CDR1 SGHRS and CDR2 YFSETQ. Here the CDR3 DNA reads TGCGCCAGCACTCCTCTCCCAGGGGGGCCCGGGGAGCTGTTTTTT. Translating gives CASTPLPGGPGELFF.

This sequence joins TRBV7-9 and TRBJ2-2; 7 positions match TRBD1. V dropped 1 base and J dropped 6; count of bases not matched to a gene: 8. This CDR3 spans 16 amino acids. Germline CDR1 and CDR2: SEHNR and FQNEAQ (reference sequence). The CDR3 bases are TGTGCCAGCAGCTTAGGGTGGCAGGGGGACGCCGGGGAGCTGTTTTTT. It is translated as CASSLGWQGDAGELFF.

The V gene is TRBV29-1, the J gene TRBJ1-3; D remains ambiguous. Trimming removed 7 bases at V and 0 bases at J, with 4 bases between. The CDR3 contains 11 residues. Looked up from germline, CDR1 is SQVTM and CDR2 is ANQGSEA. The CDR3 DNA sequence: TGCAGCGGCAGCTCTGGAAACACCATATATTTT. Protein: CSGSSGNTIYF.

The chain links TRBV29-1 to TRBJ2-3, with D uncertain. Per the germline V gene, CDR1 is SQVTM and CDR2 is ANQGSEA. The CDR3 is made up of 12 amino acids. Trimming stripped 3 bases from V and 0 bases from J, with 4 bases between. The CDR3 protein is CSVEGSTDTQYF. CDR3 nucleotide sequence: TGCAGCGTTGAGGGCAGCACAGATACGCAGTATTTT.

This chain uses TRBV4-2 with TRBJ1-1; D is possibly TRBD1 (6 bases). Per the germline V gene, CDR1 is LGHNA and CDR2 is YNFKEQ. V was trimmed by 2 bases and J by 5 bases, leaving 18 bases between them. The CDR3 covers 16 residues. CDR3 residues: CASSQPPAGGLTEAFF. CDR3 nucleotides: TGTGCCAGCAGCCAACCCCCGGCGGGGGGCCTGACTGAAGCTTTCTTT.

A few counts support this clone. Its ends do not fully match the called genes, so a read error is possible. The V gene is TRBV5-1, the J gene TRBJ2-5; 9 nucleotides match TRBD2. CDR3 length: 15 residues. Germline V gene data show CDR1 as SGHRS and CDR2 as YFSETQ. The CDR3 loop is CASSSRPTSGRVYDF. CDR3 bases: TGCGCCAGCAGCTCTCGACCCACTAGCGGGCGGGTTTACGACTTC.